Listed below are T cell receptor beta chains from one sample, sequenced in a study of a mutant IDH1 vaccine in newly diagnosed glioma. Generated by immunoSEQ multiplex PCR, the TCRdb table keeps only in-frame clones and is missing some. The sample lists about 68,000 clones, 80% to 85% occurring once. Their cognate antigens are unknown. The sample consisted of PBMCs, taken from a glioma patient whose treatment included an IDH1 peptide vaccine. The receptor set was obtained from a man between 18 and 35 years old with glioma. The CDR3 runs from the conserved cysteine through the conserved F or W.

TRBV27	CASSPDPGPYEQYF
TRBV5-8	CASSQWTGPGNTIYF
TRBV27	CASSFAGAWENQPQHF
TRBV5-1	CASSLLQENSPLHF
TRBV7-9	CASSLRGSGNTIYF
TRBV30	CAWTMGLYEQYF
TRBV7-8	CASSARHEKMGYGYTF
TRBV5-1	CASSERGFWETQYF
TRBV6-5	CASSYGPGQPQHF
TRBV30	CAWKGEIAEAFF
TRBV4-2	CASSQGLFRRDEQYF
TRBV10-3	CAISPTGYGYTF
TRBV5-1	CASSFASGRRPGELFF
TRBV11-3	CASSLQWRQEQYF
TRBV27	CASSSTGKAFF
TRBV27	CASSYRAFTMNTEAFF
TRBV6-6	CASTWGTGVGETQYF
TRBV18	CASSPDGGQGASGNTIYF
TRBV9	CASSVASDRAETQYF
TRBV18	CASSPQGHRGKETQYF
TRBV7-9	CASSFAPAGTLFF
TRBV30	CAWSVHTGQGYTF
TRBV27	CASSLSEGLMDEQYF
TRBV7-3	CASSLTGGAPSGANVLTF
TRBV6-5	CASSNHRGRDTEAFF
TRBV28	CASSSATSGRYRYEQYF
TRBV20-1	CSASKETQYF
TRBV5-1	CASSFTHSSGANVLTF
TRBV5-6	CASSLYQGVNQPQHF
TRBV4-1	CASSPERNTIYF
TRBV27	CASSFQASGANVLTF
TRBV6-5	CASSSPSRQRNEQYF
TRBV20-1	CSARYVEKLFF
TRBV19	CASSPPGGQNIQYF
TRBV4-3	CASSQGTFTGELFF
TRBV5-5	CASSFQGGPGNTIYF
TRBV5-1	CASSKGFTAGVTFRNTEAFF
TRBV9	CASSPNSGNTIYF
TRBV9	CASSVGLLPPNTEAFF
TRBV30	CAWSAAVLGGQFF
TRBV5-6	CASSPRLLSSYEQYF
TRBV4-3	CASSQATTGDGYTF
TRBV5-5	CASSLGGGRTDTQYF
TRBV7-3	CASSLLGGSSGETQYF